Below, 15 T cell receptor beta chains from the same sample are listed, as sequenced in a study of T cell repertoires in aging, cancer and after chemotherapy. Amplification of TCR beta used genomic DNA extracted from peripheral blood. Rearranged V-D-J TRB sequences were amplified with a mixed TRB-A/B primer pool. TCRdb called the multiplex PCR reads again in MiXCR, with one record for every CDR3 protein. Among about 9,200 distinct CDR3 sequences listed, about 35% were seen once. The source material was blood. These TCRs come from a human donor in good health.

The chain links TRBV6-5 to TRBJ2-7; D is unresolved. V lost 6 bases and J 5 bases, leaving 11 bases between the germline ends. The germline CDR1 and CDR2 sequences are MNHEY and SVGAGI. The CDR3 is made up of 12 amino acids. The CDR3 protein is CASSSFRDEQYF. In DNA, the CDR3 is TGTGCCAGCAGCTCCTTTAGGGACGAGCAGTACTTC.

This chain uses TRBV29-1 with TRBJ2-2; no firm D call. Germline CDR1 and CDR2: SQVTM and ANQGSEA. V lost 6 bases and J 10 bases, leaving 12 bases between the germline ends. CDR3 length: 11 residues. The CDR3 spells CSVLNTKELFF. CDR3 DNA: TGCAGCGTGCTAAACACCAAGGAGCTGTTTTTT.

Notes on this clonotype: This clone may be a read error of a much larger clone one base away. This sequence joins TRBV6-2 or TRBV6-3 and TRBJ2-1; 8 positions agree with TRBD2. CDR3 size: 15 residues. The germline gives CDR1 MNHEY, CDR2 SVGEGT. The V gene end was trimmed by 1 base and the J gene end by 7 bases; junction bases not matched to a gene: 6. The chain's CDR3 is CASSYLREGGNEQFF. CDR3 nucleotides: TGTGCCAGCAGTTACTTACGGGAGGGCGGGAATGAGCAGTTCTTC.

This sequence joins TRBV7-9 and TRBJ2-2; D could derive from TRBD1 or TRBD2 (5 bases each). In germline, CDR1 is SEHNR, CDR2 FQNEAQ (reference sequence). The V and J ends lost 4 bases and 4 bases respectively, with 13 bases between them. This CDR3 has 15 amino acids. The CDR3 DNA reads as TGTGCCAGCAGCTCCAGGGACGTGGGCACCGGGGAGCTGTTTTTT. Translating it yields CASSSRDVGTGELFF.

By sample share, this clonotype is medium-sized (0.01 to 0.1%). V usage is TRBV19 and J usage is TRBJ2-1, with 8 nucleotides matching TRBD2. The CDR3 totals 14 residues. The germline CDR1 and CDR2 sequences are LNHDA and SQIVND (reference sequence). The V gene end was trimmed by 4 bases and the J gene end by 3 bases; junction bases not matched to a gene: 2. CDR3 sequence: CASSTTSGYNEQFF. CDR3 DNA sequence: TGTGCCAGTAGTACCACTAGCGGCTACAATGAGCAGTTCTTC.

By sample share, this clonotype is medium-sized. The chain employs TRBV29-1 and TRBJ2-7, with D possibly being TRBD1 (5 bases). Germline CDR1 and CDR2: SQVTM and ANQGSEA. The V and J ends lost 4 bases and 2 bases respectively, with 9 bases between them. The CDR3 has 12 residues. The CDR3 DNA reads TGCAGCGTTGGCGACAGCACCTACGAGCAGTACTTC. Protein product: CSVGDSTYEQYF.

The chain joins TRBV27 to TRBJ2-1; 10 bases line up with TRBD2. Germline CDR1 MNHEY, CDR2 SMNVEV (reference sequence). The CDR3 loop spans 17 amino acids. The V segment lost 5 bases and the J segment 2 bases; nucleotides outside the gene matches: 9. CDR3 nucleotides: TGTGCCAGCAGTACCTTCACTAGCGGGATAACCTACAATGAGCAGTTCTTC. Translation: CASSTFTSGITYNEQFF.

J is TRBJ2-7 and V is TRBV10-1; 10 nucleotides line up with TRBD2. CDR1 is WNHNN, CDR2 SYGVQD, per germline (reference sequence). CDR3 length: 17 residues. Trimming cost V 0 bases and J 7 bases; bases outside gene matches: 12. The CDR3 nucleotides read TGCGCCAGCAGTGAGTCGATAGGGCTAGCGGGAGTACGGGAGCAGTACTTC. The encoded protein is CASSESIGLAGVREQYF.

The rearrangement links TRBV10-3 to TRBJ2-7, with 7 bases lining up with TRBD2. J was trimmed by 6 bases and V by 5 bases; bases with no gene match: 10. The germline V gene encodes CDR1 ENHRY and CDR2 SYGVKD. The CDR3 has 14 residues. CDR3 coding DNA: TGTGCCATCAGTTTCCAGCGGGACTCGACCGAGCAGTACTTC. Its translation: CAISFQRDSTEQYF.

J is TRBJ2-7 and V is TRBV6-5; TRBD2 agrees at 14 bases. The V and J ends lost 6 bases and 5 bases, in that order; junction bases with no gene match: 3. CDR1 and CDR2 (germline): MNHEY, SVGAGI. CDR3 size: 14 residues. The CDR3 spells CASSGLAGGNEQYF. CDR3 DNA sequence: TGTGCCAGCAGCGGACTAGCGGGAGGAAACGAGCAGTACTTC.

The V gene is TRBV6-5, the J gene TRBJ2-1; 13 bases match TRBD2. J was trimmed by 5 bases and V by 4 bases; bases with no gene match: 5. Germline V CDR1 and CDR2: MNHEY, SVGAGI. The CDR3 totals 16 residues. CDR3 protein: CASSSRTSGSHNEQFF. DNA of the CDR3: TGTGCCAGCAGTTCCCGGACTAGCGGGAGTCACAATGAGCAGTTCTTC.

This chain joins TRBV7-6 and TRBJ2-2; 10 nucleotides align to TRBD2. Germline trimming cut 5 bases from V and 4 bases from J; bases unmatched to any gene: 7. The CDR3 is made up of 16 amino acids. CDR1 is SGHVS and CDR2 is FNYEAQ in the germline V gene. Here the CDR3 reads CASSVLAGVVTGELFF. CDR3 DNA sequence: TGTGCCAGCAGCGTCCTAGCGGGAGTGGTCACCGGGGAGCTGTTTTTT.

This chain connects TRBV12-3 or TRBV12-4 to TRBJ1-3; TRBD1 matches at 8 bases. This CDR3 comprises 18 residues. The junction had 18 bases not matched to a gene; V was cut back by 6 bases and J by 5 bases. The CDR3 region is CASRPRGRGLFFRNTIYF. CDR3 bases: TGTGCCAGCAGGCCCCGTGGCAGGGGGCTGTTTTTTAGAAACACCATATATTTT.

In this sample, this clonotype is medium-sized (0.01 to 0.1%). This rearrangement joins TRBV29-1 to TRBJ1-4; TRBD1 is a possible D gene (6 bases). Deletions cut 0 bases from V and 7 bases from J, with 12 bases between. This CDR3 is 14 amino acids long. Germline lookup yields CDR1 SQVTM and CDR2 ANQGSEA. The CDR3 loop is CSVEDTGWAEKLFF. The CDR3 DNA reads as TGCAGCGTTGAAGACACAGGGTGGGCTGAAAAACTGTTTTTT.

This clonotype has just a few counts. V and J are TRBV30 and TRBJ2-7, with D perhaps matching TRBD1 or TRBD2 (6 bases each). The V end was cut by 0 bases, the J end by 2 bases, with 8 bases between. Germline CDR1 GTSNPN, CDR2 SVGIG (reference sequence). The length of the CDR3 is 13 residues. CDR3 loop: CAWSVGGTYEQYF. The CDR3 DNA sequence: TGTGCCTGGAGTGTCGGGGGCACCTACGAGCAGTACTTC. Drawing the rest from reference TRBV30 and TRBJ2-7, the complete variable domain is SQTIHQWPATLVQPVGSPLSLECTVEGTSNPNLYWYRQAAGRGLQLLFYSVGIGQISSEVPQNLSASRPQDRQFILSSKKLLLSDSGFYLCAWSVGGTYEQYFGPGTRLTVT.